Below, 6 T cell receptor beta chains from the same sample are listed, as sequenced in a study of blood T cell repertoires in COVID-19. Using immunoSEQ multiplex PCR, the repertoire was profiled, and TCRdb retains in-frame clones only, with some absent. Found here are approximately 200,000 clones, 89% of them singletons; the top ten hold under 2.5%. Input material: PBMCs or T cells enriched from blood (not recorded which). The receptors derive from a middle-aged woman with acute COVID-19.

V gene TRBV2 combines with J gene TRBJ1-6; no reliable D call. This CDR3 contains 16 residues. V was cut by 4 bases and J by 7 bases, with 17 bases left in between. Germline CDR1 and CDR2: SNHLY and FYNNEI. Written as DNA, the CDR3 is TGTGCCAGCAGTGGGCGATCCGGGGAACCCAATTCACCCCTCCACTTT. Its translation is CASSGRSGEPNSPLHF.

The chain combines TRBV24-1 with TRBJ2-2; D gene unclear. Trimming cost V 3 bases and J 1 base, with 17 bases left between them. The CDR3 covers 18 residues. Germline V gene data show CDR1 as KGHDR and CDR2 as SFDVKD. The CDR3 loop is CATSDPPGDGGNTGELFF. In DNA, the CDR3 is TGTGCCACCAGTGATCCCCCGGGTGATGGCGGGAACACCGGGGAGCTGTTTTTT.

This clone was observed a few times. The chain employs TRBV30 and TRBJ1-1; 10 bases map to TRBD1. The CDR3 consists of 14 residues. J gave up 8 bases and V 2 bases, and 8 bases lay outside the gene matches. Germline V gives CDR1 GTSNPN, CDR2 SVGIG (reference sequence). The CDR3 sequence: CAWSSPGQGKEAFF. The CDR3 DNA reads as TGTGCCTGGAGTTCTCCGGGACAGGGGAAAGAAGCTTTCTTT.

This clone was seen only once. V is TRBV19 and J is TRBJ1-1; D perhaps matches TRBD1 (6 bases). CDR3 size: 17 residues. V lost 1 base, J lost 7 bases, and 22 bases lay in between. CDR1 is LNHDA and CDR2 is SQIVND in the germline V gene (reference sequence). The CDR3 here is CASSIAHETGTTFEAFF. The CDR3 DNA reads TGTGCCAGTAGTATAGCGCACGAAACAGGGACCACCTTTGAAGCTTTCTTT.

This clone was found once. This same CDR3 is encoded by further DNA sequences in the sample. The chain employs TRBV4-1 and TRBJ2-7; D call uncertain. The CDR3 consists of 14 residues. Trimming took 1 base from V and 0 from J, leaving 7 bases between them. Germline CDR1 and CDR2: MGHRA and YSYEKL. CDR3 bases: TGCGCCAGCAGCCAAGGTCCAGGCTCCTACGAGCAGTACTTC. Translating it yields CASSQGPGSYEQYF.

This sequence joins TRBV14 and TRBJ1-1, with D possibly matching TRBD1 (6 bases). Trimming removed 0 bases at V and 1 base at J, with 15 bases between. The CDR3 extends over 17 amino acids. CDR1 is SGHDN and CDR2 is FVKESK in the germline V gene. The CDR3 DNA follows: TGTGCCAGCAGCCAAGATCGACACCTAGGGGGGAACACTGAAGCTTTCTTT. Its protein is CASSQDRHLGGNTEAFF. Filled out from reference TRBV14 and TRBJ1-1, the complete variable domain reads EAGVTQFPSHSVIEKGQTVTLRCDPISGHDNLYWYRRVMGKEIKFLLHFVKESKQDESGMPNNRFLAERTGGTYSTLKVQPAELEDSGVYFCASSQDRHLGGNTEAFFGQGTRLTVV.